One and the same sample provided the 2 T cell receptor beta chains below, sequenced in a study of graft-versus-host responses after intestinal transplantation. This table comes from immunoSEQ multiplex PCR, and its TCRdb copy is limited to in-frame clones, with some not included. The sample lists roughly 93,000 clones, about 93% occurring once. Antigen specificity for these receptors is unknown. The specimen was unstimulated CD8+ T cells sorted from spleen or lymph node cells, collected before intestinal transplant. Source of these receptors: a human donor who received an intestinal transplant.

V gene TRBV28 combines with J gene TRBJ1-2; unclear D gene. This CDR3 region has 16 residues. Trimming left V 7 bases short and J 6 bases short, with 24 bases between. CDR1 and CDR2 (germline): MDHEN, SYDVKM. CDR3 sequence reads: CASKYGLKASLDGYTF. As DNA, the CDR3 is TGTGCCAGCAAGTACGGACTGAAGGCCTCCCTGGATGGCTACACCTTC.

The chain carries TRBV5-4 and TRBJ1-5, with D possibly being TRBD1 (6 bases). The CDR3 contains 15 residues. Germline values: CDR1 SGHNT, CDR2 YYREEE (reference sequence). V dropped 6 bases and J dropped 1 base, with 14 bases sitting between them. The DNA of the CDR3 is TGTGCCAGCACCGACCAGGGGCTGAGCAATCAGCCCCAGCATTTT. This gives the protein CASTDQGLSNQPQHF.